The source of this TCR beta chain is a study of T cell responses to AZD1222 COVID-19 vaccine. Germline-derived CDR1 and CDR2 are MNHEY and SVGAGI. The CDR3 contains 12 residues. The V end lost 6 bases, the J end lost 4 bases, and 9 bases lay between the germline ends. Only in-frame clones appear in the TCRdb table, and some are missing; sequencing was by immunoSEQ multiplex PCR. The sample includes more than 85,000 clones, nearly 90% seen only once; the top ten take approximately 40%. The chain recombines TRBV6-5 with TRBJ2-5; perhaps TRBD2 as D (6 bases). The input for sequencing was peripheral blood, taken 28 days after the second AZD1222 dose. The receptor comes from an adult who received the AZD1222 COVID-19 vaccine. CDR3 residues: CASRRGGETQYF. The DNA of the CDR3 is TGTGCCAGCAGGAGGGGAGGAGAGACCCAGTACTTC.